A selection of T cell receptor beta chains follows, all from one sample in a study of cytomegalovirus exposure and HLA in healthy donors. Sequenced by immunoSEQ multiplex PCR; TCRdb stores in-frame clones only, minus some. The profile shows 160,000 or so clones, 80% of them singletons. The sample consisted of PBMCs. The origin of the receptors is a young man in good health and CMV-seronegative. CDR3s include the opening cysteine and the closing phenylalanine or tryptophan. D genes are given only for firm matches. Expanded clones are given a class, and other clones once, few, many or no size at all.

j_call	clone_size	d_call	v_call	cdr3_aa	cdr3_nt
TRBJ1-5	NA	NA	TRBV28	CADSGNQPQHF	TGTGCCGATTCGGGGAATCAGCCCCAGCATTTT
TRBJ1-2	NA	NA	TRBV7-3	CASSLTWGPADGYTF	TGTGCCAGCAGCTTAACATGGGGCCCGGCGGATGGCTACACCTTC
TRBJ1-1	NA	NA	TRBV27	CASSQDGLMNTEAFF	TGTGCCAGCAGTCAGGACGGACTCATGAACACTGAAGCTTTCTTT
TRBJ1-2	NA	NA	TRBV30	CAWSRYFYGYTF	TGTGCCTGGAGTCGGTATTTCTATGGCTACACCTTC
TRBJ1-2	NA	NA	TRBV6-5	CASIDAGFGGYTF	TGTGCCAGCATTGATGCAGGGTTCGGGGGCTACACCTTC
TRBJ2-5	NA	NA	TRBV7-9	CASSPPQGPTETQYF	TGTGCCAGCAGCCCCCCACAGGGACCCACAGAGACCCAGTACTTC
TRBJ1-1	NA	NA	TRBV27	CASSGDFRTEAFF	TGTGCCAGCTCCGGGGACTTCCGCACTGAAGCTTTCTTT
TRBJ2-7	NA	TRBD1	TRBV27	CASGPIGQGIYEQYF	TGTGCCAGCGGGCCCATTGGACAGGGAATTTACGAGCAGTACTTC
TRBJ1-2	NA	TRBD1	TRBV5-4	CASSPGTGYYGYTF	TGTGCCAGCAGCCCAGGGACAGGATACTATGGCTACACCTTC
TRBJ2-4	NA	TRBD2	TRBV6-5	CASSYNPTSGSPGLNF	TGTGCCAGCAGTTACAACCCGACTAGCGGGAGTCCCGGTTTGAACTTC
TRBJ1-2	NA	TRBD1	TRBV4-1	CASSQVPGNRGPPRAYGYTF	TGCGCCAGCAGCCAAGTGCCAGGAAACAGGGGGCCCCCTAGGGCCTATGGCTACACCTTC
TRBJ2-7	NA	TRBD2	TRBV19	CASSINAGGYEQYF	TGTGCCAGTAGTATCAATGCGGGGGGCTACGAGCAGTACTTC
TRBJ2-7	NA	NA	TRBV27	CASSSLFPGDPYEQYF	TGTGCCAGCAGTTCCCTATTCCCGGGGGACCCCTACGAGCAGTACTTC
TRBJ2-1	NA	NA	TRBV6-5	CASSYRRTYNEQFF	TGTGCCAGCAGTTATAGGAGAACGTACAATGAGCAGTTCTTC
TRBJ1-5	NA	NA	TRBV6-1	CASSEITNQPQHF	TGTGCCAGCAGTGAAATAACTAATCAGCCCCAGCATTTT
TRBJ1-1	NA	NA	TRBV28	CASRPPGPPNTEAFF	TGTGCCAGCAGGCCCCCGGGTCCCCCGAACACTGAAGCTTTCTTT
TRBJ2-2	NA	NA	TRBV7-2	CASRRDSNTGELFF	TGTGCCAGCAGGCGGGACTCGAACACCGGGGAGCTGTTTTTT
TRBJ1-5	NA	NA	TRBV15	CAPRLRLWVSNQPQHF	TGTGCCCCACGACTAAGATTATGGGTGTCCAATCAGCCCCAGCATTTT
TRBJ2-5	NA	TRBD1	TRBV4-1	CASSHLGQGIGETQYF	TGCGCCAGCAGCCACTTGGGACAGGGTATCGGAGAGACCCAGTACTTC
TRBJ2-3	NA	NA	TRBV11-2	CASRFGGRRTTDTQYF	TGTGCCAGCAGATTTGGGGGGAGGCGAACGACAGATACGCAGTATTTT
TRBJ2-1	NA	NA	TRBV9	CASSVSSFTNEQFF	TGTGCCAGCAGCGTATCTAGCTTCACGAATGAGCAGTTCTTC
TRBJ1-1	NA	NA	TRBV2	CASSEQGTEAFF	TGTGCCAGCAGCGAACAGGGAACTGAAGCTTTCTTT
TRBJ2-2	NA	NA	TRBV27	CASSSGTSNTGELFF	TGTGCCAGCAGTTCAGGGACTTCTAACACCGGGGAGCTGTTTTTT
TRBJ1-2	once	NA	TRBV4-3	CASSQDLGGQLIYGYTF	TGCGCCAGCAGCCAAGATCTAGGAGGCCAGCTTATTTATGGCTACACCTTC
TRBJ2-7	NA	NA	TRBV4-2	CASSQGADTAYEQYF	TGTGCTAGCAGCCAAGGGGCGGACACAGCCTACGAGCAGTACTTC
TRBJ2-3	few	NA	TRBV5-1	CASSFQRNTQYF	TGCGCCAGCAGCTTTCAGAGGAATACGCAGTATTTT
TRBJ2-7	NA	NA	TRBV27	CASRLAHPSYEQYF	TGTGCCAGCAGACTAGCTCATCCCTCCTACGAGCAGTACTTC
TRBJ2-7	NA	NA	TRBV7-8	CASSLLGAYEQYF	TGTGCCAGCAGCTTACTAGGGGCCTACGAGCAGTACTTC
TRBJ1-6	NA	TRBD1	TRBV19	CASSRTGSSYNSPLHF	TGTGCCAGTAGCAGGACAGGGAGCTCCTATAATTCACCCCTCCACTTT
TRBJ2-5	NA	TRBD1	TRBV2	CASQGRGRRETQYF	TGTGCCAGTCAAGGCAGGGGGCGCCGGGAGACCCAGTACTTC
TRBJ2-1	NA	NA	TRBV19	CASRLANNEQFF	TGTGCCAGTAGATTAGCAAACAATGAGCAGTTCTTC
TRBJ2-7	NA	TRBD2	TRBV28	CASSIPSGGPDSYEQYF	TGTGCCAGCAGCATCCCTAGCGGGGGCCCAGACTCCTACGAGCAGTACTTC
TRBJ2-5	NA	TRBD2	TRBV30	CAWSGGGETQYF	TGTGCCTGGAGTGGCGGGGGGGAGACCCAGTACTTC
TRBJ2-2	NA	NA	TRBV4-1	CASSQAGTGELFF	TGCGCCAGCAGCCAAGCGGGAACCGGGGAGCTGTTTTTT
TRBJ2-1	NA	TRBD1	TRBV2	CASIPGQLYNEQFF	TGTGCCAGCATCCCGGGACAGTTATACAATGAGCAGTTCTTC
TRBJ1-1	NA	NA	TRBV7-9	CASSLWTSMNTEAFF	TGTGCCAGCAGCTTATGGACTTCCATGAACACTGAAGCTTTCTTT
TRBJ1-5	NA	TRBD1	TRBV7-2	CASSLVGTELSNQPQHF	TGTGCCAGCAGCTTAGTTGGGACAGAACTTAGCAATCAGCCCCAGCATTTT
TRBJ2-3	NA	TRBD2	TRBV9	CASSYGTSGRITDTQYF	TGTGCCAGCAGCTACGGGACTAGCGGGAGAATAACAGATACGCAGTATTTT
TRBJ1-2	NA	TRBD1	TRBV6-1	CASRPEGAGGYTF	TGTGCCAGCAGGCCGGAGGGGGCAGGAGGCTACACCTTC
TRBJ1-4	NA	NA	TRBV4-1	CASSQMGGLNEKLFF	TGCGCCAGCAGCCAGATGGGCGGGCTTAATGAAAAACTGTTTTTT
TRBJ1-1	NA	NA	TRBV2	CASVDIRMGGNTEAFF	TGTGCCAGCGTCGATATTCGGATGGGGGGAAACACTGAAGCTTTCTTT
TRBJ1-5	NA	TRBD1	TRBV28	CASSPDRVEQPQHF	TGTGCCAGCAGTCCCGACAGGGTGGAACAGCCCCAGCATTTT
TRBJ2-7	few	NA	TRBV2	CASSEDPAREQYF	TGTGCCAGCAGTGAAGACCCCGCCCGGGAGCAGTACTTC
TRBJ1-1	NA	NA	TRBV7-8	CASSPGYSTEAFF	TGTGCCAGCAGCCCAGGGTACAGCACTGAAGCTTTCTTT
TRBJ2-7	NA	TRBD1	TRBV25-1	CASSEWGTGETYEQYF	TGTGCCAGCAGTGAATGGGGGACAGGGGAGACCTACGAGCAGTACTTC
TRBJ2-5	NA	NA	TRBV25-1	CASSLGAGRETQYF	TGTGCCAGCTCCCTTGGGGCAGGGCGAGAGACCCAGTACTTC
TRBJ2-3	NA	NA	TRBV7-2	CASSSPGGRGTDTQYF	TGTGCCAGCAGCTCCCCGGGGGGCCGGGGCACAGATACGCAGTATTTT